The source of this T cell receptor beta chain is a study of T cells after yellow fever vaccination. TCRdb re-called the 5' RACE reads through MiXCR, storing one row per CDR3 protein. The sample includes 300,000 to 400,000 distinct CDR3 sequences, roughly 8.7% of them seen just once. Germline CDR1 and CDR2: KGHSH and LQKENI. CDR3 length: 14 amino acids. The V and J ends lost 2 bases and 6 bases respectively, with 10 bases between them. This clonotype was seen a few times. The rearrangement uses TRBV18 and TRBJ1-4; D remains ambiguous. This specimen was PBMCs, taken on the day of the first yellow fever vaccination. The sequence came from a man younger than 30 who received the YFV17D yellow fever vaccine. In DNA form, the CDR3 reads TGTGCCAGCTCACCAGGGTATACGGATGAAAAACTGTTTTTT. The encoded protein is CASSPGYTDEKLFF.